These T cell receptor beta chains were read from a single sample in a study of blood T cells in healthy people across ages. Each CDR3 protein gets one entry after TCRdb re-called the 5' RACE reads with MiXCR. Counted here are about 1,400,000 distinct CDR3 sequences, roughly 59% occurring once; the ten biggest clones make up 6.7%. The sequencing input was blood. All receptors come from a man younger than 30 in good health. Both conserved end residues are part of each CDR3. Each record gives: D gene, V gene, J gene, CDR3 DNA, CDR3 protein. The D gene is left open where the match is weak.

D: TRBD1
V: TRBV12-3/TRBV12-4
J: TRBJ2-1
DNA: TGTGCCAGCAGACAGGGGGCGTCTTATGAGCAGTTCTTC
CDR3: CASRQGASYEQFF

D: NA
V: TRBV11-2
J: TRBJ1-3
DNA: TGTGCCAGCAGCTCCTTCGATGGAAACACCATATATTTT
CDR3: CASSSFDGNTIYF

D: NA
V: TRBV27
J: TRBJ1-6
DNA: TGTACCAGCAGTTTAGGCGTGGAGGGCGTTTCACCCCTCCACTTT
CDR3: CTSSLGVEGVSPLHF

D: NA
V: TRBV6-1
J: TRBJ2-3
DNA: TGTGCCAGCAGTGAAGCGAGAGATACGCAGTATTTT
CDR3: CASSEARDTQYF

D: TRBD2
V: TRBV11-2
J: TRBJ2-3
DNA: TGTGCCAGCAGCTTAAGAATCTTCGGACTAGCGGGCGTTGATAGCACAGATACGCAGTATTTT
CDR3: CASSLRIFGLAGVDSTDTQYF

D: NA
V: TRBV5-1
J: TRBJ2-6
DNA: TGCGCCAGCAGCTCGGTGGGGGGAAACGCCAACGTCCTGACTTTC
CDR3: CASSSVGGNANVLTF

D: NA
V: TRBV11-2
J: TRBJ2-3
DNA: TGTGCCAGCAGCACGAACGCCGGCACAGATACGCAGTATTTT
CDR3: CASSTNAGTDTQYF

D: TRBD1
V: TRBV27
J: TRBJ2-5
DNA: TGTGCCAGCAGTGCCCTGGACAGGGGCGGAGAGACCCAGTACTTC
CDR3: CASSALDRGGETQYF

D: NA
V: TRBV27
J: TRBJ2-1
DNA: TGTGCCAGCAGTTTATCCGGGACCGGGCAAAACAATGAGCAGTTCTTC
CDR3: CASSLSGTGQNNEQFF

D: TRBD2
V: TRBV4-1
J: TRBJ2-4
DNA: TGCGCCAGCAGCCCGGGACTAGCGGGAGGTAGGGCCAAAAACATTCAGTACTTC
CDR3: CASSPGLAGGRAKNIQYF

D: NA
V: TRBV5-4
J: TRBJ1-1
DNA: TGTGCCAGCAGCAGGGGACACTCCACTGAAGCTTTCTTT
CDR3: CASSRGHSTEAFF